Listed below are T cell receptor beta chains from one sample, sequenced in a study of human T cells and chemical hapten exposure. TCRdb re-called the RACE reads through MiXCR, storing one row per CDR3 protein. The table has approximately 44,000 distinct CDR3 sequences, roughly 4.5% seen once. Sequencing was done on a sample of whole blood. The source of these receptors is a human donor in good health. Some clones in this sample may be carry-over from other donors' samples. Each CDR3 is given with its conserved first and last residue. Fields, in order: V gene, J gene, CDR3 protein.

V: TRBV28; J: TRBJ1-6; CDR3: CASSLLWDSGWALHF
V: TRBV19; J: TRBJ1-1; CDR3: CATGQGWNTEAFF
V: TRBV27; J: TRBJ2-5; CDR3: CASSLRWGPGETQYF
V: TRBV6-2/TRBV6-3; J: TRBJ1-5; CDR3: CASSTGSGQPQHF
V: TRBV29-1; J: TRBJ1-2; CDR3: CSADKDYGYTF
V: TRBV6-2/TRBV6-3; J: TRBJ2-3; CDR3: CASSFREADTQYF
V: TRBV29-1; J: TRBJ1-1; CDR3: CSVFRTGAYTEAFF
V: TRBV15; J: TRBJ2-2; CDR3: CATSSRDRGTGELFF
V: TRBV4-1; J: TRBJ2-7; CDR3: CASSPQIFRRDSEGYF
V: TRBV2; J: TRBJ1-1; CDR3: CASKSDGLNTEAFF
V: TRBV5-1; J: TRBJ2-5; CDR3: CASSAGTDIQETQYF
V: TRBV6-5; J: TRBJ2-3; CDR3: CASSLLAAGTDTQYF
V: TRBV11-2; J: TRBJ2-7; CDR3: CASSSIRDRGSHEQYF
V: TRBV7-9; J: TRBJ2-7; CDR3: CASSLGRGRDEQYF
V: TRBV21-1; J: TRBJ2-5; CDR3: CASSKGGEYQETQYF
V: TRBV7-8; J: TRBJ2-1; CDR3: CASSSTTGGRTYNEQFF
V: TRBV30; J: TRBJ2-1; CDR3: CAWRGQGAYNEQFF
V: TRBV7-9; J: TRBJ2-1; CDR3: CASSLDNLRQGNKQFF
V: TRBV12-3/TRBV12-4; J: TRBJ1-1; CDR3: CASSPLGTGMDEAFF
V: TRBV28; J: TRBJ1-5; CDR3: CASSFHRGGQPQHF
V: TRBV12-3/TRBV12-4; J: TRBJ2-3; CDR3: CASSLTGGVRTDTQYF
V: TRBV28; J: TRBJ2-7; CDR3: CASSLGLAGTEQYF
V: TRBV11-2; J: TRBJ1-3; CDR3: CASSPSTGNTIYF
V: TRBV3-1; J: TRBJ1-4; CDR3: CASSPHRSTNEKLFF
V: TRBV20-1; J: TRBJ2-3; CDR3: CSAQDRGTDTQYF
V: TRBV28; J: TRBJ1-1; CDR3: CASSLIPWSSQAFF
V: TRBV24-1; J: TRBJ2-1; CDR3: CATSDLSSGMYNEQFF
V: TRBV27; J: TRBJ2-1; CDR3: CASSLTGVYNEQFF
V: TRBV3-1; J: TRBJ2-4; CDR3: CASSQDVTGRNIQYF
V: TRBV30; J: TRBJ1-1; CDR3: CAWSVRAGGKGAEAFF
V: TRBV6-2/TRBV6-3; J: TRBJ2-7; CDR3: CASSGTGAGSDEQYF
V: TRBV28; J: TRBJ1-1; CDR3: CASSLGDGPLNTEAFF
V: TRBV6-1; J: TRBJ2-7; CDR3: CASRADRGVNEQYF
V: TRBV9; J: TRBJ2-3; CDR3: CASSVGAAVGTDTQYF
V: TRBV9; J: TRBJ2-3; CDR3: CASSWTRAWTDTQYF
V: TRBV28; J: TRBJ1-1; CDR3: CASSSAGTGDTEAFF
V: TRBV4-1; J: TRBJ2-3; CDR3: CASSPSLARSTDTQYF
V: TRBV29-1; J: TRBJ2-5; CDR3: CSVSDRLQETQYF
V: TRBV18; J: TRBJ1-1; CDR3: CASSPVSSVGTEAFF
V: TRBV14; J: TRBJ2-1; CDR3: CASTMLSRDSQFF
V: TRBV5-6; J: TRBJ2-7; CDR3: CASSFWTTGPYEQYF
V: TRBV4-1; J: TRBJ2-1; CDR3: CASSQAPLLQGKQFF
V: TRBV20-1; J: TRBJ2-4; CDR3: CSAKRLAGLAKNIQYF
V: TRBV4-1; J: TRBJ1-5; CDR3: CASSQVNFVGKSNQPQHF
V: TRBV20-1; J: TRBJ2-3; CDR3: CSARALGKTGPDTQYF
V: TRBV12-3/TRBV12-4; J: TRBJ2-5; CDR3: CASSTGGWETQYF
V: TRBV6-5; J: TRBJ2-1; CDR3: CASSYSQGDSGEQFF
V: TRBV12-3/TRBV12-4; J: TRBJ1-4; CDR3: CASSLGQGINEKLFF
V: TRBV29-1; J: TRBJ2-7; CDR3: CSVDRDGSSYEQYF
V: TRBV7-6; J: TRBJ2-2; CDR3: CASSTSNREITGELFF
V: TRBV12-3/TRBV12-4; J: TRBJ2-1; CDR3: CASSLGGLAGLLGGNEQFF
V: TRBV5-4; J: TRBJ2-3; CDR3: CASRTGPGTGNTDTQYF
V: TRBV28; J: TRBJ2-7; CDR3: CASSLRGGREDEQYF
V: TRBV13; J: TRBJ2-4; CDR3: CASSLPTGRAVKNIQYF